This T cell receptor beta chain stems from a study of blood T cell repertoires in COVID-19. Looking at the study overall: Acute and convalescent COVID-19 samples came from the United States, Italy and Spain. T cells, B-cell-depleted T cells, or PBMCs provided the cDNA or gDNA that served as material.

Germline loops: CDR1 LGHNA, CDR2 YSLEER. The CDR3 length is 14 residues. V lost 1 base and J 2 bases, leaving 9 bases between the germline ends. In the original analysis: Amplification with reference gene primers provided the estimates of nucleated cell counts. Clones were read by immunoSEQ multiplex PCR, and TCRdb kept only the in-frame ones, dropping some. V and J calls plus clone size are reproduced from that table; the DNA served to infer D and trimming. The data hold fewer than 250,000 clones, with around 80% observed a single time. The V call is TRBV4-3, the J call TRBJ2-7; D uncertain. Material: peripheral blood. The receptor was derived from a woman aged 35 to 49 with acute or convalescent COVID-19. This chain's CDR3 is CASSQVAGTYEQYF. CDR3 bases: TGCGCCAGCAGCCAAGTAGCCGGAACCTACGAGCAGTACTTC.